Below are 31 T cell receptor beta chains sequenced from a single sample in a study of PD-1 blockade in classical Hodgkin lymphoma. Time point: cycle 4 day 1 (C4D1), after more than 5 weeks of nivolumab. Patients all relapsed after autologous stem cell transplantation, and there was variation in brentuximab vedotin exposure. TCRdb's copy holds only in-frame clones and misses some; the assay was immunoSEQ multiplex PCR. The sample yields 100,000 to 120,000 clones, approximately 89% seen once. The source material was peripheral blood mononuclear cells (PBMCs), sampled before the fourth cycle of nivolumab. These receptors all stem from a human donor with classical Hodgkin lymphoma.

The V gene is TRBV5-4, the J gene TRBJ2-2, with TRBD1 matching over 7 bases. The CDR3 spans 15 residues. With 4 bases clipped from V and 2 bases from J, the junction kept 5 bases outside the gene matches. Per the germline V gene, CDR1 is SGHNT and CDR2 is YYREEE (reference sequence). This CDR3 reads CASSPRQGNTGELFF. CDR3 DNA: TGTGCCAGCAGCCCGCGACAGGGCAACACCGGGGAGCTGTTTTTT.

The J gene is TRBJ1-5, the V gene TRBV4-1; 7 bases fit TRBD1. CDR1 is MGHRA, CDR2 YSYEKL, per germline. V was clipped by 1 base and J by 4 bases; unmatched bases: 13. The CDR3 has 18 residues. The CDR3 reads CASSQVRQGKVWNQPQHF. The CDR3, as DNA: TGCGCCAGCAGCCAAGTTAGACAGGGCAAGGTGTGGAATCAGCCCCAGCATTTT.

This chain uses TRBV7-9 with TRBJ2-3, with 10 bases identical to TRBD1. There are 15 residues in the CDR3. Germline loops: CDR1 SEHNR, CDR2 FQNEAQ (reference sequence). The junction had 6 bases not matched to a gene; V was cut back by 1 base and J by 8 bases. In DNA, the CDR3 is TGTGCCAGCAGCTTAGGTGACAGGGGGCATGGTACGCAGTATTTT. Translating gives CASSLGDRGHGTQYF.

The chain has TRBV27 and TRBJ2-4; 9 nucleotides agree with TRBD1. This CDR3 spans 16 amino acids. The germline V gene encodes CDR1 MNHEY and CDR2 SMNVEV (reference sequence). With 0 bases clipped from V and 3 bases from J, the junction kept 3 bases outside the gene matches. In DNA, the CDR3 is TGTGCCAGCAGTTTATCCGGGACAGGGTTCAAAAACATTCAGTACTTC. Translated, it gives CASSLSGTGFKNIQYF.

This clone was recorded only once. This chain links TRBV4-1 with TRBJ2-3, with 10 bases fitting TRBD2. Germline V gene sequence: CDR1 MGHRA, CDR2 YSYEKL. The junction had 12 bases not matched to a gene; V was cut back by 3 bases and J by 3 bases. This CDR3 contains 18 residues. The CDR3 loop reads CASSHYPGTSDGTDTQYF. DNA of the CDR3: TGCGCCAGCAGCCATTACCCCGGGACTAGCGACGGTACAGATACGCAGTATTTT.

The chain combines TRBV19 with TRBJ1-1; the D is unclear. Between the trimmed V and J ends, which lost 5 bases and 0 bases, there was a span of 7 bases. The CDR3 contains 13 residues. CDR1 is LNHDA and CDR2 is SQIVND in the germline V gene (reference sequence). CDR3 nucleotide sequence: TGTGCCAGTAGTGTTGGTCTGAACACTGAAGCTTTCTTT. It translates to CASSVGLNTEAFF. Variable domain in full (rest from reference TRBV19 and TRBJ1-1): DGGITQSPKYLFRKEGQNVTLSCEQNLNHDAMYWYRQDPGQGLRLIYYSQIVNDFQKGDIAEGYSVSREKKESFPLTVTSAQKNPTAFYLCASSVGLNTEAFFGQGTRLTVV.

This chain joins TRBV5-4 and TRBJ2-7; a possible D gene is TRBD1 (6 bases). The V gene lost 3 bases and the J gene lost 2 bases, with 12 bases spanning the gap. The V gene's germline CDR1 is SGHNT and CDR2 YYREEE (reference sequence). The CDR3 length is 14 residues. The CDR3 here is CASSYADRAYEQYF. CDR3 DNA: TGTGCCAGCAGCTACGCGGACAGAGCCTACGAGCAGTACTTC.

This clone was counted between two and nine times. The chain employs TRBV6-4 and TRBJ2-1; 9 bases agree with TRBD1. V was clipped by 8 bases and J by 2 bases; unmatched bases: 1. CDR1 and CDR2 from the germline V gene are MRHNA and SNTAGT. This CDR3 comprises 13 residues. For the CDR3, the DNA is TGTGCCAGCCGGGACAGGGCCTACAATGAGCAGTTCTTC. Translating gives CASRDRAYNEQFF.

In this sample, this clone turned up a few times. The V and J genes are TRBV7-9 and TRBJ2-7, with D tentatively TRBD1 or TRBD2 (5 bases each). Looked up from germline, CDR1 is SEHNR and CDR2 is FQNEAQ (reference sequence). Trimming stripped 4 bases from V and 4 bases from J, with 11 bases between. This CDR3 comprises 13 residues. In nucleotides, the CDR3 is TGTGCCAGCAGCTCGGGACCAGGGTACGAGCAGTACTTC. As protein: CASSSGPGYEQYF.

The J gene is TRBJ1-1, the V gene TRBV21-1. TRBV21-1 is tagged as a pseudogene. The CDR3 is 16 residues long. The CDR3 loop reads CASSKGSSPLNTEAFF. The CDR3, as DNA: TGTGCCAGCAGCAAAGGTAGCAGTCCCCTGAACACTGAAGCTTTCTTT.

The J gene is TRBJ1-1, the V gene TRBV6-4, with D unresolved. Trimming took 6 bases from V and 1 from J, leaving 9 bases between them. CDR3 size: 13 residues. Looked up from germline, CDR1 is MRHNA and CDR2 is SNTAGT. The CDR3 region is CASRRTANTEAFF. The CDR3 DNA is TGTGCCAGCAGACGAACCGCGAACACTGAAGCTTTCTTT.

V is TRBV28 and J is TRBJ2-5; TRBD1 is a possible D gene (6 bases). The CDR3 has 14 residues. Trimming removed 3 bases at V and 4 bases at J, with 12 bases between. Germline V gene sequence: CDR1 MDHEN, CDR2 SYDVKM. In nucleotides, the CDR3 is TGTGCCAGCAGTTTTCCAGGGGTGCGAGAGACCCAGTACTTC. Amino acid sequence: CASSFPGVRETQYF. Full variable domain (remainder filled in from reference TRBV28 and TRBJ2-5): DVKVTQSSRYLVKRTGEKVFLECVQDMDHENMFWYRQDPGLGLRLIYFSYDVKMKEKGDIPEGYSVSREKKERFSLILESASTNQTSMYLCASSFPGVRETQYFGPGTRLLVL.

This chain uses TRBV10-3 with TRBJ2-2; TRBD2 agrees at 7 bases. Per germline, CDR1 ENHRY and CDR2 SYGVKD. This CDR3 is 14 amino acids long. With V trimmed by 9 bases and J by 0 bases, 4 bases remained unmatched. This CDR3 reads CAMRLAANTGELFF. CDR3 sequence (DNA): TGTGCCATGCGTCTAGCGGCGAACACCGGGGAGCTGTTTTTT.

The chain employs TRBV5-6 and TRBJ1-5; D is unresolved. V shed 0 bases and J shed 0 bases, with 4 bases lying between them. Germline V gives CDR1 SGHDT, CDR2 YYEEEE. The CDR3 has 14 amino acids. As DNA, the CDR3 is TGTGCCAGCAGCTTGGACAGTAGCAATCAGCCCCAGCATTTT. This translates into CASSLDSSNQPQHF.

The chain uses TRBV28 and TRBJ2-7; 9 bases map to TRBD2. Looked up from germline, CDR1 is MDHEN and CDR2 is SYDVKM. With V trimmed by 6 bases and J by 2 bases, 8 bases remained unmatched. The CDR3 totals 15 residues. Here the CDR3 DNA reads TGTGCCAGCAGACGCGTAGCGGGAGCCCCCTACGAGCAGTACTTC. Translating it yields CASRRVAGAPYEQYF.

A few counts support this clone. This rearrangement joins TRBV9 to TRBJ2-1; TRBD2 matches 8 bases. CDR1 and CDR2 (germline): SGDLS, YYNGEE. The trim removed 2 bases at V and 9 bases at J, leaving 10 bases unmatched. The CDR3 totals 15 residues. CDR3 in amino acids: CASSVNSGKGPEQFF. CDR3 nucleotide sequence: TGTGCCAGCAGCGTGAATAGCGGGAAGGGGCCTGAGCAGTTCTTC.

The rearrangement links TRBV19 to TRBJ1-1; D uncertain. CDR3 length: 14 residues. CDR1 is LNHDA and CDR2 is SQIVND in the germline V gene (reference sequence). Trimming cost V 4 bases and J 0 bases, with 9 bases left between them. The CDR3 here is CASSKSRLNTEAFF. CDR3 in DNA: TGTGCCAGTAGTAAGAGCAGGTTGAACACTGAAGCTTTCTTT.

This clone was recorded only once. V and J are TRBV5-4 and TRBJ2-6; D is perhaps TRBD1 (5 bases). This CDR3 is 16 amino acids long. From germline, CDR1 is SGHNT and CDR2 YYREEE (reference sequence). Trimming removed 2 bases from V and 1 base from J, with 10 bases in between. CDR3 nucleotide sequence: TGTGCCAGCAGCTTAGGGGTAGGGTCTGGGGCCAACGTCCTGACTTTC. It translates to CASSLGVGSGANVLTF.

The CDR3 is CASSPWSRDTYHHGYTF. CDR3 nucleotides: TGCGCCAGCAGCCCATGGTCACGGGACACTTATCACCATGGCTACACCTTC. This sequence joins TRBV5-1 and TRBJ1-2, with D tentatively TRBD1 (6 bases). V was shortened by 4 bases and J by 6 bases, with 25 bases between the two germline ends. Germline assignment: CDR1 SGHRS and CDR2 YFSETQ. This CDR3 region has 17 residues.

This clone was picked up one time. This chain connects TRBV30 to TRBJ1-1, with D hard to call. The V and J ends lost 4 bases and 1 base respectively, with 10 bases between them. CDR1 GTSNPN and CDR2 SVGIG come from the germline V gene (reference sequence). The CDR3 covers 13 residues. The CDR3 region is CAWTVRANTEAFF. In nucleotides, the CDR3 is TGTGCCTGGACAGTACGGGCGAACACTGAAGCTTTCTTT. The whole variable domain, remainder taken from reference TRBV30 and TRBJ1-1, is SQTIHQWPATLVQPVGSPLSLECTVEGTSNPNLYWYRQAAGRGLQLLFYSVGIGQISSEVPQNLSASRPQDRQFILSSKKLLLSDSGFYLCAWTVRANTEAFFGQGTRLTVV.

The rearrangement links TRBV18 to TRBJ2-4; D assignment may be TRBD1 or TRBD2 (6 bases each). In germline, CDR1 is KGHSH, CDR2 LQKENI. This CDR3 comprises 14 residues. Trimming took 3 bases from V and 7 from J, leaving 13 bases between them. CDR3 amino acids: CASSPGGEGNIQYF. In DNA, the CDR3 is TGTGCCAGCTCACCGGGGGGCGAGGGTAACATTCAGTACTTC.

The gene calls are TRBV29-1 and TRBJ2-2; 8 bases fit TRBD1. The CDR3 consists of 15 residues. Germline values: CDR1 SQVTM, CDR2 ANQGSEA. V was pared by 4 bases and J by 4 bases, with 8 bases of the junction left unmatched. Written as DNA, the CDR3 is TGCAGCGTTGGACGGCAGGGGGCTGGCACCGGGGAGCTGTTTTTT. Translated: CSVGRQGAGTGELFF.

This clone occurred once. The chain employs TRBV28 and TRBJ2-1, with D possibly being TRBD1 or TRBD2 (5 bases each). The germline V gene encodes CDR1 MDHEN and CDR2 SYDVKM. With 6 bases removed from V and 10 bases from J, the gap between germline ends came to 16 bases. The CDR3 extends over 13 amino acids. In DNA, the CDR3 is TGTGCCAGCAGCACGGGACCCCGCGTGGAGCAGTTCTTC. Protein product: CASSTGPRVEQFF.

V is TRBV18 and J is TRBJ2-1; 8 positions agree with TRBD1. CDR1 is KGHSH, CDR2 LQKENI, per germline. The V gene end was trimmed by 4 bases and the J gene end by 2 bases; junction bases not matched to a gene: 4. The CDR3 loop spans 15 amino acids. The CDR3 region has the DNA TGTGCCAGCTCACTGACAGGGGTCCCCTACAATGAGCAGTTCTTC. Translated: CASSLTGVPYNEQFF. The whole variable domain, filled in from reference TRBV18 and TRBJ2-1, reads NAGVMQNPRHLVRRRGQEARLRCSPMKGHSHVYWYRQLPEEGLKFMVYLQKENIIDESGMPKERFSAEFPKEGPSILRIQQVVRGDSAAYFCASSLTGVPYNEQFFGPGTRLTVL.

The rearrangement uses TRBV9 and TRBJ1-1; tentative D call: TRBD1 (6 bases). The CDR3 sequence is 15 residues long. Germline V lookup: CDR1 SGDLS, CDR2 YYNGEE. Deletions cut 3 bases from V and 8 bases from J, with 20 bases between. The CDR3 DNA is TGTGCCAGCAGCGCCGGAACGGGACACGGAGTAGAAGCTTTCTTT. Translated, it gives CASSAGTGHGVEAFF.

V usage is TRBV10-2 and J usage is TRBJ2-7, with 9 bases that match TRBD2. With 4 bases clipped from V and 2 bases from J, the junction kept 6 bases outside the gene matches. CDR3 length: 15 amino acids. Germline V CDR1 and CDR2: WSHSY, SAAADI. For the CDR3, the DNA is TGCGCCAGCAGTGTCGCGGGAGGGACGACCTACGAGCAGTACTTC. Translation: CASSVAGGTTYEQYF.

The CDR3 DNA reads as TGTGCCAGCACCTCGACAGGCGTCTCCTACGAGCAGTACTTC. It codes for CASTSTGVSYEQYF. The chain is built from TRBV7-9 and TRBJ2-7; tentative D call: TRBD1 (6 bases). The V end lost 7 bases, the J end lost 0 bases, and 13 bases lay between the germline ends. The CDR3 is 14 residues long. CDR1 and CDR2 from the germline V gene are SEHNR and FQNEAQ (reference sequence).

This clone was observed a few times. CDR3 nucleotide sequence: TGTGCCAGCAGCCTCACAGCTAACTATGGCTACACCTTC. This translates into CASSLTANYGYTF. V and J are TRBV6-5 and TRBJ1-2, with unresolved D. Germline CDR1 and CDR2: MNHEY and SVGAGI. Trimming pared 6 bases from V and 0 bases from J, leaving 8 bases between. The CDR3 has 13 residues.

V gene TRBV6-5 combines with J gene TRBJ1-5; no definite D call. V was shortened by 4 bases and J by 2 bases, with 9 bases between the two germline ends. Germline V gives CDR1 MNHEY, CDR2 SVGAGI. The CDR3 covers 14 residues. The CDR3 region has the DNA TGTGCCAGCAGTTCCGAACGTGGCAATCAGCCCCAGCATTTT. Translation: CASSSERGNQPQHF.

The V and J genes are TRBV6-1 and TRBJ2-3; tentative D call: TRBD2 (5 bases). V was pared by 6 bases and J by 4 bases, with 14 bases between. Germline V lookup: CDR1 MNHNS, CDR2 SASEGT. This CDR3 has 14 amino acids. The CDR3 coding sequence is TGTGCCAGCAGAAGACTACAAGGACCAGATACGCAGTATTTT. Amino acids: CASRRLQGPDTQYF.

The chain combines TRBV2 with TRBJ2-1; tentative D call: TRBD2 (5 bases). Germline V CDR1 and CDR2: SNHLY, FYNNEI. This CDR3 contains 13 residues. Trimming removed 8 bases at V and 0 bases at J, with 8 bases between. In DNA form, the CDR3 reads TGTGCCAGCGAGACTACCTCCTACAATGAGCAGTTCTTC. Protein sequence: CASETTSYNEQFF.